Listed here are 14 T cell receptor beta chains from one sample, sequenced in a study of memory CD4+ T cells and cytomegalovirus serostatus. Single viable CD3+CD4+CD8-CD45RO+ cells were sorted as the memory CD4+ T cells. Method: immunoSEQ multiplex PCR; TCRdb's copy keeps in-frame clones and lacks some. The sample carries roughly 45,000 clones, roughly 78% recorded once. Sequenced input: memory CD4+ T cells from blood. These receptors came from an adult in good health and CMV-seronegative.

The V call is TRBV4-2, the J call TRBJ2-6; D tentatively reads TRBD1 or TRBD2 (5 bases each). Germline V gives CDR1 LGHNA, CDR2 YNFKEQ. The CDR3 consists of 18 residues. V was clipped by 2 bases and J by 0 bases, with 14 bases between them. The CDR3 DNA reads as TGTGCCAGCAGCCAAATAGGGACGGCCAACTCTGGGGCCAACGTCCTGACTTTC. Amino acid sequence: CASSQIGTANSGANVLTF.

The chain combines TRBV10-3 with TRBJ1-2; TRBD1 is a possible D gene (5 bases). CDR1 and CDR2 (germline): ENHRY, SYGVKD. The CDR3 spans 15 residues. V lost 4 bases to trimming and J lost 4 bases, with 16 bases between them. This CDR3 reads CAISGAGTGFYGYTF. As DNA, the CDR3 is TGTGCCATCAGTGGTGCCGGGACGGGATTCTATGGCTACACCTTC.

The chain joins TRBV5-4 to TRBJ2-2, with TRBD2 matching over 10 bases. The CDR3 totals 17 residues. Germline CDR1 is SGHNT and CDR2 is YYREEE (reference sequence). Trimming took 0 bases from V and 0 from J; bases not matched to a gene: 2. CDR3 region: CASSLASGGANTGELFF. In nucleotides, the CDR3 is TGTGCCAGCAGCTTGGCCAGCGGGGGGGCGAACACCGGGGAGCTGTTTTTT.

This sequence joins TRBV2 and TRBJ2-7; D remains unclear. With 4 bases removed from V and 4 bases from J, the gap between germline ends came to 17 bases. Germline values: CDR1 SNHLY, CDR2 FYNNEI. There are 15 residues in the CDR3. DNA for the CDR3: TGTGCCAGCAGTGTTAGTAGGCTTTACCTTTACGAGCAGTACTTC. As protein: CASSVSRLYLYEQYF.

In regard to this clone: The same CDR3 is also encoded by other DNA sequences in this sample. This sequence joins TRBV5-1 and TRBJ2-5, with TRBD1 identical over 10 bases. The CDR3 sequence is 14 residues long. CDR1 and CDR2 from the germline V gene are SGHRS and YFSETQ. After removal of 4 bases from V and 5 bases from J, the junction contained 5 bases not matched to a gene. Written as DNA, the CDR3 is TGCGCCAGCAGCGCGACAGGGGGCGCGGAGACCCAGTACTTC. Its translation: CASSATGGAETQYF.

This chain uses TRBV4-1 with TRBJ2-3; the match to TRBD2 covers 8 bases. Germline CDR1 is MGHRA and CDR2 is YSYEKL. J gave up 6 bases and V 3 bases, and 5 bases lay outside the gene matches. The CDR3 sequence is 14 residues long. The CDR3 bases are TGCGCCAGCAGCCACGTAGGGACTAGGGATACGCAGTATTTT. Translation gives CASSHVGTRDTQYF.

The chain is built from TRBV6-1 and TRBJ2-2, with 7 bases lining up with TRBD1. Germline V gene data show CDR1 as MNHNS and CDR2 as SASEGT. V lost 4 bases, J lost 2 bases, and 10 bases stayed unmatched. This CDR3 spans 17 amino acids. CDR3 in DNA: TGTGCCAGCAGTGCCCGCCGACAGGGTACAAACACCGGGGAGCTGTTTTTT. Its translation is CASSARRQGTNTGELFF.

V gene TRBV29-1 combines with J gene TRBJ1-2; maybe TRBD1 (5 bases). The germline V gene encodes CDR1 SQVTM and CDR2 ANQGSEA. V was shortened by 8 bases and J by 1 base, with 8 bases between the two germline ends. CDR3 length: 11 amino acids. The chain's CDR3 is CSTQGNYGYTF. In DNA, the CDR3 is TGCAGCACCCAGGGTAACTATGGCTACACCTTC.

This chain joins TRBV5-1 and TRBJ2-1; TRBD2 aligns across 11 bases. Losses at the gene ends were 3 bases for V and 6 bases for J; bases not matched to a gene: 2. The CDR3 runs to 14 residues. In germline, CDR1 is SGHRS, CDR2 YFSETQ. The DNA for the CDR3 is TGCGCCAGCAGCTCCCTAGCGGGGGGCAATGAGCAGTTCTTC. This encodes CASSSLAGGNEQFF.

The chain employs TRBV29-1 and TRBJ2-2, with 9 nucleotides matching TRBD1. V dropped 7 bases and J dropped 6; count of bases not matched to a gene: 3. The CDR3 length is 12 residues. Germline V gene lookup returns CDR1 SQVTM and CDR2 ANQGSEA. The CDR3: CSGRQGAGELFF. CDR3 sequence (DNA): TGCAGCGGCAGACAGGGGGCCGGGGAGCTGTTTTTT.

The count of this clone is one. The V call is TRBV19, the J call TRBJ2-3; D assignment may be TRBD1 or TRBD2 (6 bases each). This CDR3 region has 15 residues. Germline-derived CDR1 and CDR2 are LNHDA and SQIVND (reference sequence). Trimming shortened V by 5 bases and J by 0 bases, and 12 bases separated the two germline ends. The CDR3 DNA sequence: TGTGCCAGTAGTGGTTGGGGGGCAAGCACAGATACGCAGTATTTT. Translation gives CASSGWGASTDTQYF.

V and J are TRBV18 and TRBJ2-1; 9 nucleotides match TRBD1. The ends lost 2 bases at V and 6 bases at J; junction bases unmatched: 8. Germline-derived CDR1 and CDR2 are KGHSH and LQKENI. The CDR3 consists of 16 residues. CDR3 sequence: CASSPTTGGEVNEQFF. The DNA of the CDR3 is TGTGCCAGCTCACCAACAACAGGGGGCGAGGTCAATGAGCAGTTCTTC.

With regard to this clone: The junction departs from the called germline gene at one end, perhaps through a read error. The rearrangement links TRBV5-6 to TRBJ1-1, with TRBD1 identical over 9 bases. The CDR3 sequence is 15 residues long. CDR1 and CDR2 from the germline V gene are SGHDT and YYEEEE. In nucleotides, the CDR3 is TGTGCCAGCACCTTGGGGACAGGGCCTCACACTGAAGCTTTCTTT. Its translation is CASTLGTGPHTEAFF.

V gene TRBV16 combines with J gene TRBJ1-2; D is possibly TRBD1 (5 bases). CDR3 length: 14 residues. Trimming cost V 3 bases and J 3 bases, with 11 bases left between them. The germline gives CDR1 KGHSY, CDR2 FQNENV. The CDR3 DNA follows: TGTGCCAGCAGCCAGTATGGGACCCACTATGGCTACACCTTC. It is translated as CASSQYGTHYGYTF.